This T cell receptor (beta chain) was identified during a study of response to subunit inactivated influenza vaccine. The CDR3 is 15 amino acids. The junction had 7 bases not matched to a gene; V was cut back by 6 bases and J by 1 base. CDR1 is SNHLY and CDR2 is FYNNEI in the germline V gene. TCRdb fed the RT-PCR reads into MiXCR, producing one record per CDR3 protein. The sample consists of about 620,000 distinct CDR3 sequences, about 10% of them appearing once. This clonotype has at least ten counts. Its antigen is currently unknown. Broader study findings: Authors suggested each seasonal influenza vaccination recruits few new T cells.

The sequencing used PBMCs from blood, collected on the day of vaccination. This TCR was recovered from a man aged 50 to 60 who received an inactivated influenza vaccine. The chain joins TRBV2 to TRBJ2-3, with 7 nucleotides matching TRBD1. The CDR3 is CASRETGAGTDTQYF. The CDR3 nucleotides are TGTGCCAGCAGGGAAACAGGGGCCGGCACAGATACGCAGTATTTT.